This note documents a single T cell receptor (beta chain) sequence. What it binds is not known. Per the germline V gene, CDR1 is LNHDA and CDR2 is SQIVND (reference sequence). There are 15 residues in the CDR3. Trimming took 10 bases from V and 0 from J; bases not matched to a gene: 7. This entry belongs to a study of PD-1 blockade in classical Hodgkin lymphoma. Notes on the study in general: Reported findings placed baseline TCR diversity lower in newly diagnosed patients (compared with healthy donors). Whatever underlies the repertoire differences (possibly disease activity or prior therapy) remains undefined.

Specified time point: cycle 4 day 1 (C4D1), after less than 7 weeks of nivolumab. The patients all showed relapse after autologous stem cell transplantation, while their brentuximab vedotin exposure varied. Clones were sequenced by immunoSEQ multiplex PCR, and TCRdb holds only the in-frame ones, with some missing. Here the sample spans some 86,000 clones, 90% being singletons. The J gene is TRBJ2-2, the V gene TRBV19, with 8 bases fitting TRBD1. The material sequenced was peripheral blood mononuclear cells (PBMCs), taken before the fourth cycle of nivolumab. The TCR sequence derives from a human donor with classical Hodgkin lymphoma. Here the CDR3 DNA reads TGTGCCACTCCACAGGGGGAAACGAACACCGGGGAGCTGTTTTTT. It is translated as CATPQGETNTGELFF.